This T cell receptor beta chain was recovered during a study of CD8 T cells in ankylosing spondylitis. Broader study findings: About 8 highly homologous variants made up a TCR beta motif, and this motif appeared characteristic of ankylosing spondylitis blood. Peripheral blood samples showed relatively rare disease-linked clones, and these clones were CD8+. In synovial fluid and blood from reactive arthritis, some motif variants were previously reported.

In its sample, this clonotype was seen many times. Its antigen is as yet unknown. By quantitative 5'-RACE with molecular barcodes, the TCR beta libraries were made. Using its own MiXCR run on the 5' RACE reads, TCRdb lists one record per CDR3 protein. The data show roughly 150,000 distinct CDR3 sequences, approximately 9.9% seen once. This CDR3 is built from 16 residues. V was cut by 3 bases and J by 8 bases, with 20 bases left in between. Germline lookup yields CDR1 SGHTA and CDR2 FQGNSA. Sequencing was performed on blood, either unsorted or a sorted T cell fraction (not recorded which). The receptor was derived from a female donor with ankylosing spondylitis or in good health (not recorded which). This rearrangement joins TRBV7-2 to TRBJ2-1, with D possibly TRBD2 on 6 matching bases. The CDR3 sequence: CASSFPMGTPIDEQFF. Written as DNA, the CDR3 is TGTGCCAGCAGCTTCCCTATGGGGACTCCGATCGATGAGCAGTTCTTC.